These T cell receptor beta chains were read from a single sample in a study of naive and memory T cell subsets. TCRdb used MiXCR to reprocess the UMI-ligation and nested PCR reads, holding one entry per CDR3 protein. The table lists under 100,000 distinct CDR3 sequences, 6% to 7.5% of them singletons. Specimen: central memory CD4+ T cells from blood. Every receptor here comes from a human donor in good health. Both conserved end residues are part of each CDR3. Fields, in order: CDR3 protein, CDR3 DNA, J gene, V gene, clone size, D gene. A D gene is named only where the DNA matches it firmly. Clone size, where shown, is once, few, many, or a class for clones that have expanded.

CASSVGDGSSTDTQYF TGTGCCAGCAGCGTAGGAGACGGCTCTAGCACAGATACGCAGTATTTT TRBJ2-3 TRBV9 few NA
CATSDEREKKLFF TGTGCCACCAGTGATGAAAGGGAGAAAAAACTGTTTTTT TRBJ1-4 TRBV24-1 NA NA
CASSQNRDKPQHF TGTGCCAGCAGCCAGAACCGGGACAAGCCCCAGCATTTT TRBJ1-5 TRBV6-2/TRBV6-3 many NA
CASSFATGTLYGYTF TGTGCCAGCAGCTTTGCGACAGGAACGCTCTATGGCTACACCTTC TRBJ1-2 TRBV5-4 many NA
CASSPRTVGAYEQYF TGTGCCAGCAGTCCGAGGACAGTGGGAGCCTACGAGCAGTACTTC TRBJ2-7 TRBV27 many NA
CSARGHSGLQSYNEQFF TGCAGTGCTAGAGGGCACAGCGGGCTACAATCCTACAATGAGCAGTTCTTC TRBJ2-1 TRBV20-1 few NA
CASSPKGGRAYEQYF TGTGCCAGTAGCCCGAAGGGAGGCAGAGCCTACGAGCAGTACTTC TRBJ2-7 TRBV19 NA NA
CASSVQRGGDTQYF TGTGCCAGCAGTGTCCAACGGGGGGGGGATACGCAGTATTTT TRBJ2-3 TRBV2 many TRBD2
CASSYVREAFF TGTGCCAGCAGTTACGTACGAGAAGCTTTCTTT TRBJ1-1 TRBV6-2/TRBV6-3 few NA
CASNEWQGNQPQHF TGTGCCAGCAATGAGTGGCAGGGTAATCAGCCCCAGCATTTT TRBJ1-5 TRBV6-2/TRBV6-3 few NA
CASFTTGTGPLATNEKLFF TGTGCCAGCTTTACAACCGGGACAGGACCCCTTGCAACTAATGAAAAACTGTTTTTT TRBJ1-4 TRBV7-3 many TRBD1
CASSQEGTKGYNEQFF TGTGCCAGCAGCCAAGAAGGGACTAAGGGTTACAATGAGCAGTTCTTC TRBJ2-1 TRBV4-2 NA TRBD2
CASSLEAAGNQPQHF TGCGCCAGCAGCTTGGAGGCCGCGGGGAATCAGCCCCAGCATTTT TRBJ1-5 TRBV5-1 few NA
CASNRGNQPQHF TGTGCCAGCAACAGGGGCAATCAGCCCCAGCATTTT TRBJ1-5 TRBV12-3/TRBV12-4 many NA
CASGGGGRNQPQHF TGTGCCAGCGGAGGAGGGGGCCGCAATCAGCCCCAGCATTTT TRBJ1-5 TRBV12-3/TRBV12-4 NA TRBD1
CASRPGADNQPQHF TGTGCCAGCAGGCCAGGGGCCGACAATCAGCCCCAGCATTTT TRBJ1-5 TRBV6-5 many NA
CSARDLRRADQETQYF TGCAGTGCTAGAGATTTGCGGAGGGCCGACCAAGAGACCCAGTACTTC TRBJ2-5 TRBV20-1 many NA
CASSLGGHSNTEAFF TGCGCCAGCAGCTTGGGAGGACACTCGAACACTGAAGCTTTCTTT TRBJ1-1 TRBV5-1 NA NA
CASSLQAGPAKNIQYF TGTGCCAGCAGCTTACAGGCGGGACCAGCCAAAAACATTCAGTACTTC TRBJ2-4 TRBV7-9 few NA
CAWTVGGSGANVLTF TGTGCCTGGACCGTTGGGGGGTCTGGGGCCAACGTCCTGACTTTC TRBJ2-6 TRBV30 many NA
CSVLRGGSSYEQYF TGCAGCGTCCTGCGCGGGGGGAGCTCCTACGAGCAGTACTTC TRBJ2-7 TRBV29-1 few TRBD2
CASSVNPASNYGYTF TGTGCCAGCAGCGTTAACCCAGCCTCTAACTATGGCTACACCTTC TRBJ1-2 TRBV9 many NA
CASSGQASPSYEQYF TGTGCCAGCAGCGGACAGGCTTCCCCCTCCTACGAGCAGTACTTC TRBJ2-7 TRBV12-3/TRBV12-4 NA TRBD1
CASGLGQKKAFF TGTGCTAGTGGTTTGGGTCAGAAGAAAGCTTTCTTT TRBJ1-1 TRBV12-5 many NA
CASSFVGNQNTEAFF TGTGCCAGCAGTTTCGTGGGAAATCAAAACACTGAAGCTTTCTTT TRBJ1-1 TRBV12-3/TRBV12-4 NA NA
CASSPSGGRHYEQYF TGTGCCAGCAGCCCTAGTGGGGGGCGTCATTACGAGCAGTACTTC TRBJ2-7 TRBV7-2 few NA
CASSQEIPGSEQFF TGTGCCAGCAGCCAAGAAATACCGGGCTCTGAGCAGTTCTTC TRBJ2-1 TRBV14 few NA
CATRGGGSSYEQYF TGTGCCACCCGGGGGGGCGGGAGCTCCTACGAGCAGTACTTC TRBJ2-7 TRBV27 few TRBD2
CSARYDTDTQYF TGCAGTGCTAGATATGACACAGATACGCAGTATTTT TRBJ2-3 TRBV20-1 many NA
CASGSRNTIYF TGTGCCAGCGGATCGCGAAACACCATATATTTT TRBJ1-3 TRBV28 many NA
CASSSGTSEDEQYF TGTGCCAGCAGTTCCGGGACTAGCGAGGACGAGCAGTACTTC TRBJ2-7 TRBV27 NA TRBD2
CAGGRGTYEQYF TGTGCGGGTGGCAGGGGGACCTACGAGCAGTACTTC TRBJ2-7 TRBV30 few TRBD1
CASGLDTQYF TGTGCCAGCGGATTAGATACGCAGTATTTT TRBJ2-3 TRBV7-8 NA NA
CASSLAGGKNIQYF TGTGCCAGCAGTTTAGCGGGGGGCAAAAACATTCAGTACTTC TRBJ2-4 TRBV12-3/TRBV12-4 many NA
CASSWGQFSGANVLTF TGTGCCAGCAGCTGGGGACAGTTCTCTGGGGCCAACGTCCTGACTTTC TRBJ2-6 TRBV5-6 NA TRBD1
CASSHPSTGPAYGQPQHF TGTGCCAGCAGCCACCCATCTACAGGGCCCGCTTATGGTCAGCCCCAGCATTTT TRBJ1-5 TRBV25-1 NA NA
CASGLSGTRGPDTQYF TGTGCTAGTGGTTTATCCGGGACTAGGGGACCAGATACGCAGTATTTT TRBJ2-3 TRBV12-5 NA TRBD2
CSATGLAGVGNEQFF TGCAGTGCCACGGGACTAGCGGGAGTAGGTAATGAGCAGTTCTTC TRBJ2-1 TRBV20-1 many TRBD2
CSSPGGQWNTEAFF TGCAGTTCCCCCGGAGGGCAGTGGAACACTGAAGCTTTCTTT TRBJ1-1 TRBV20-1 many NA
CSARVAGEVTEAFF TGCAGTGCTAGAGTGGCAGGGGAGGTCACTGAAGCTTTCTTT TRBJ1-1 TRBV20-1 many NA
CASSLSREGWPQHF TGTGCCAGTAGTCTCTCCAGGGAAGGGTGGCCCCAGCATTTT TRBJ1-5 TRBV19 few NA
CASSLGGQNEKLFF TGTGCCAGCAGTTTGGGGGGACAGAATGAAAAACTGTTTTTT TRBJ1-4 TRBV28 many TRBD1
CATLRQGDTEAFF TGTGCCACCCTTAGACAGGGGGACACTGAAGCTTTCTTT TRBJ1-1 TRBV6-1 few TRBD1
CASSKLVRGRYEQYF TGTGCCAGCAGCAAATTGGTTCGGGGACGCTACGAGCAGTACTTC TRBJ2-7 TRBV21-1 few NA
CASNQTEPLNIQYF TGTGCCAGCAACCAGACAGAGCCGTTAAACATTCAGTACTTC TRBJ2-4 TRBV6-5 few NA